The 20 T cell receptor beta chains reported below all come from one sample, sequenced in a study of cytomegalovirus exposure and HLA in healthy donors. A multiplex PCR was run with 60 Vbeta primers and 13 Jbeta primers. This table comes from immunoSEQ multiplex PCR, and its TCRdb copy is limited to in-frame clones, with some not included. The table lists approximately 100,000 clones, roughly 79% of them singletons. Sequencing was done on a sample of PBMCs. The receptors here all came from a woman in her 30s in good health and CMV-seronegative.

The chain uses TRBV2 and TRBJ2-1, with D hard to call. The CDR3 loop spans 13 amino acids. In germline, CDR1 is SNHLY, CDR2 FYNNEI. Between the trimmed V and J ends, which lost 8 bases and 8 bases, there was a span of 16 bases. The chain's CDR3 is CASLVENSDEQFF. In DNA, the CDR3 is TGTGCCAGCCTGGTAGAGAATTCTGATGAGCAGTTCTTC.

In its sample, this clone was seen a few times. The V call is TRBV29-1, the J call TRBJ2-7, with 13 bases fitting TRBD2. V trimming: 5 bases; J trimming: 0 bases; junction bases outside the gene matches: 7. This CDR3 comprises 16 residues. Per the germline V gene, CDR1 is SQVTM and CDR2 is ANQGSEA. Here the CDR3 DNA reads TGCAGCGTTACGGGACTAGCGGGAAAAGACTCCTACGAGCAGTACTTC. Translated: CSVTGLAGKDSYEQYF.

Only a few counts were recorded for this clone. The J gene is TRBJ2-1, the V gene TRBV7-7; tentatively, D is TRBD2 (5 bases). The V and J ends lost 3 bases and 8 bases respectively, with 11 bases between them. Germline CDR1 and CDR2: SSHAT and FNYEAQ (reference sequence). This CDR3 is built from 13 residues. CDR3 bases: TGTGCCAGCAGCTTTTACAGAGGGTATGAGCAGTTCTTC. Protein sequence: CASSFYRGYEQFF.

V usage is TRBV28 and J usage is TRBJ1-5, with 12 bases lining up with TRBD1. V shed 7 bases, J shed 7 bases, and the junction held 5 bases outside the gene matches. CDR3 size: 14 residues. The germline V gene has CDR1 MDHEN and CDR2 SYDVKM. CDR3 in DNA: TGTGCCAGCACCGGGACAGGGGGCTTCCAGCCCCAGCATTTT. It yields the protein CASTGTGGFQPQHF. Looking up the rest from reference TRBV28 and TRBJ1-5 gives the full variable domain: DVKVTQSSRYLVKRTGEKVFLECVQDMDHENMFWYRQDPGLGLRLIYFSYDVKMKEKGDIPEGYSVSREKKERFSLILESASTNQTSMYLCASTGTGGFQPQHFGDGTRLSIL.

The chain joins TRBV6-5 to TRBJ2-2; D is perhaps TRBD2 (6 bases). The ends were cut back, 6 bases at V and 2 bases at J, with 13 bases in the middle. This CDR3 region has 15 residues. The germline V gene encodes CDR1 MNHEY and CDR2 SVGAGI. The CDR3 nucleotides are TGTGCCAGCAGACCCTCTGGACTAAACACCGGGGAGCTGTTTTTT. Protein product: CASRPSGLNTGELFF.

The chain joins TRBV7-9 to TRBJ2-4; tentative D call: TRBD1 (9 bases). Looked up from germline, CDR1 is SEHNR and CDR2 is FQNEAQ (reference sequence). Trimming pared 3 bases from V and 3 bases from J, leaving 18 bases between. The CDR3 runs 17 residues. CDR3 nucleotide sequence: TGTGCCAGCAGCTTCAGCGGGGGACAGGGAGTCAAAAACATTCAGTACTTC. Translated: CASSFSGGQGVKNIQYF.

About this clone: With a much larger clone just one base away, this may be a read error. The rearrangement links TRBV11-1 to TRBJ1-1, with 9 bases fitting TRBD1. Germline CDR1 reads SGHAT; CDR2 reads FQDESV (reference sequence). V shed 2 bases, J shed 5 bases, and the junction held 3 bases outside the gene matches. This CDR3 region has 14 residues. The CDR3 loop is CASSLRDRVTEAFF. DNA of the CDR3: TGTGCCAGCAGCTTAAGGGACAGGGTGACTGAAGCTTTCTTT.

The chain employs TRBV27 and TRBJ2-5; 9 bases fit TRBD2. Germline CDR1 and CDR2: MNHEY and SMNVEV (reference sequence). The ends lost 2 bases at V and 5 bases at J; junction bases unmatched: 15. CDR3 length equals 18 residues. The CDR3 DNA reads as TGTGCCAGCAGTTTAATTGGGTTGGCGGGAGGGAAGGAGGAGACCCAGTACTTC. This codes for CASSLIGLAGGKEETQYF.

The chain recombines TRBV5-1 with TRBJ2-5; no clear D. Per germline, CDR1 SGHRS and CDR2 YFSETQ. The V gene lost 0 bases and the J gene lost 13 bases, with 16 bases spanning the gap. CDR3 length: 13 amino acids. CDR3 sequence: CASSLGIEAVLYF. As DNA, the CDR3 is TGCGCCAGCAGCTTGGGTATAGAGGCAGTCTTGTACTTC.

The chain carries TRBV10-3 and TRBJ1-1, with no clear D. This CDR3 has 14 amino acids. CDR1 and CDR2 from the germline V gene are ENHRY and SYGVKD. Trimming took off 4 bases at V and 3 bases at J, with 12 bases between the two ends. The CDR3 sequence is CAISGSTQDTEAFF. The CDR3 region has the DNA TGTGCCATCAGTGGGTCGACGCAGGACACTGAAGCTTTCTTT.

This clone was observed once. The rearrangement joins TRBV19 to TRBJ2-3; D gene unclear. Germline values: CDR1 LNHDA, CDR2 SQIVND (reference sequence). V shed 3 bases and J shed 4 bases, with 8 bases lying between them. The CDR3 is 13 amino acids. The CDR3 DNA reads TGTGCCAGTAGTATCCTCGGGTCAGATACGCAGTATTTT. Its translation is CASSILGSDTQYF.

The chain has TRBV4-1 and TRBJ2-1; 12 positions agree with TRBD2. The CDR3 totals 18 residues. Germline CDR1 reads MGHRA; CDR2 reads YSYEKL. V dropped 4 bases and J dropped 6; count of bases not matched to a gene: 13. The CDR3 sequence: CASSLTHMTSGSGNEQFF. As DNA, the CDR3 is TGCGCCAGCAGCCTAACACACATGACTAGCGGGAGTGGCAATGAGCAGTTCTTC.

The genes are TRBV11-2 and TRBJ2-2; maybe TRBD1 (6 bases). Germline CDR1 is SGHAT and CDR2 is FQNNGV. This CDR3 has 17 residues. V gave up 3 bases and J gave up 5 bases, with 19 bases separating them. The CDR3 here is CASSFYRVLRGTGELFF. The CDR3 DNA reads TGTGCCAGCAGCTTCTACAGGGTTTTGAGAGGGACCGGGGAGCTGTTTTTT.

CDR3 nucleotide sequence: TGTGCCTGGAGTGGAATGCGACAGGGAAGCTACGAGCAGTACTTC. Translating gives CAWSGMRQGSYEQYF. The rearrangement joins TRBV30 to TRBJ2-5; 7 nucleotides match TRBD1. With the DNA end fitting TRBJ2-7 better, the J assignment may be wrong. The CDR3 is 15 amino acids. CDR1 is GTSNPN, CDR2 SVGIG, per germline (reference sequence).

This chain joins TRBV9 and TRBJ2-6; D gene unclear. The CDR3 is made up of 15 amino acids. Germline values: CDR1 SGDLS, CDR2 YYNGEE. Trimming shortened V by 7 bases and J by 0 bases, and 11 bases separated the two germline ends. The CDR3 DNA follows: TGTGCCAGCTGCCAAGGAGACTCTGGGGCCAACGTCCTGACTTTC. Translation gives CASCQGDSGANVLTF.

Written as DNA, the CDR3 is TGCAGCGTTGACTACCGACAGGGGGGCGGTGAAGCTTTCTTT. This translates into CSVDYRQGGGEAFF. This rearrangement joins TRBV29-1 to TRBJ1-1; 9 nucleotides agree with TRBD1. In germline, CDR1 is SQVTM, CDR2 ANQGSEA. V lost 3 bases to trimming and J lost 7 bases; unmatched junction nucleotides: 9. CDR3 size: 14 residues.

The CDR3 DNA reads as TGTGCCAGCCTCCGATCGGGGAGCTTGGCCTACGAGCAGTACTTC. Residues: CASLRSGSLAYEQYF. The chain has TRBV6-5 and TRBJ2-7, with D maybe TRBD2 (5 bases). This CDR3 has 15 amino acids. Germline CDR1 reads MNHEY; CDR2 reads SVGAGI. Trimming took off 8 bases at V and 2 bases at J, with 19 bases between the two ends.

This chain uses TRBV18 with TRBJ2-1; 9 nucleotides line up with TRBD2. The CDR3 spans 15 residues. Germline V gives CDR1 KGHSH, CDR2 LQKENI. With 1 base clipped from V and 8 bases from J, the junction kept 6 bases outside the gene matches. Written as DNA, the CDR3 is TGTGCCAGCTCACCACAGCGGGAGGTTTTCGATGAGCAGTTCTTC. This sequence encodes CASSPQREVFDEQFF.

The CDR3 DNA follows: TGCGCCAGCAGCTTGGCCTACGACAGGGGGGTCTACACCTTC. Translation: CASSLAYDRGVYTF. The V call is TRBV5-1, the J call TRBJ1-2, with 9 positions matching TRBD1. Germline trimming cut 0 bases from V and 10 bases from J; bases unmatched to any gene: 7. Germline CDR1 and CDR2: SGHRS and YFSETQ. The CDR3 is 14 amino acids.

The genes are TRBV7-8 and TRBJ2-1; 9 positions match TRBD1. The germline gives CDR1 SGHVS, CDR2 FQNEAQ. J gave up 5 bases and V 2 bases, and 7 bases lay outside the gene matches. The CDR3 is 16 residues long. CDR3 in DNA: TGTGCCAGCAGCTTACCACAAACAGGGGGCAACAATGAGCAGTTCTTC. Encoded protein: CASSLPQTGGNNEQFF.